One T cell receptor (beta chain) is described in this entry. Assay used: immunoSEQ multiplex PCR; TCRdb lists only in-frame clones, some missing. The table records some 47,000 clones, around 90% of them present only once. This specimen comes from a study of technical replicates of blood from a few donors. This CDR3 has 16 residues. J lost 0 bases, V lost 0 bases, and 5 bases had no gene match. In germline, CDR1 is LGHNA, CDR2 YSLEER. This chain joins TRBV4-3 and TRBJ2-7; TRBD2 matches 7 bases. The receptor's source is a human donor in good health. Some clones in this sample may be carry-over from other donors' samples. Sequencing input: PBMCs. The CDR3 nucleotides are TGCGCCAGCAGCCAAGATCGGAGCGGGGTCTCCTACGAGCAGTACTTC. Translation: CASSQDRSGVSYEQYF.